The table lists the clone carrying this T cell receptor beta chain with a few counts. Antigen specificity is unknown. This sample is part of a study of OX40 agonist ivuxolimab in advanced cancers. The protocol was immunoSEQ multiplex PCR, while the TCRdb copy is restricted to in-frame clones and leaves out a portion. The sample records some 47,000 clones, approximately 80% being singletons. Patients were excluded for autoimmune disease history or systemic immunosuppression. Blood specimens came from baseline, cycle 4 day 1, and cycle 7 day 1. Study conclusions and caveats: Clonal expansion in partial responders at 0.1-3.0 mg/kg ranked among the lowest. Averaging showed that CD8+ T cells had more expanded clones than CD4+ did.

Trimming pared 5 bases from V and 9 bases from J, leaving 11 bases between. The CDR3 consists of 13 residues. Per germline, CDR1 LNHDA and CDR2 SQIVND (reference sequence). The material sequenced was CD4+ or CD8+ T cells sorted from blood, taken in a trial of the OX40 agonist ivuxolimab. The chain uses TRBV19 and TRBJ1-6; no clear D. This TCR came from an adult with an advanced solid tumor such as melanoma, head and neck, liver or kidney cancer. CDR3 sequence reads: CASSSRVGSPLHF. The CDR3 DNA is TGTGCCAGTAGTTCCCGAGTCGGTTCACCCCTCCACTTT.